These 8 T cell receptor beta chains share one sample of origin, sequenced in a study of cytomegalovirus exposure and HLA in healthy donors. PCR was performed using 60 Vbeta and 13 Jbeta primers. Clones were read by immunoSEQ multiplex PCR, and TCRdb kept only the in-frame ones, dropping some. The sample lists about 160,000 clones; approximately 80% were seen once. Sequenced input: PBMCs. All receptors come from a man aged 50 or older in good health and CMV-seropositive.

Here the CDR3 DNA reads TGTGCCAGCAGCTTAAACTCAGGGGGTGGCTACACCTTC. It yields the protein CASSLNSGGGYTF. This rearrangement joins TRBV7-3 to TRBJ1-2; 7 nucleotides agree with TRBD1. The CDR3 is made up of 13 amino acids. After removal of 1 base from V and 7 bases from J, the junction contained 3 bases not matched to a gene. CDR1 and CDR2 from the germline V gene are SGHTA and FQGTGA. Using reference TRBV7-3 and TRBJ1-2 for the parts outside the CDR3, the full variable domain is GAGVSQTPSNKVTEKGKYVELRCDPISGHTALYWYRQSLGQGPEFLIYFQGTGAADDSGLPNDRFFAVRPEGSVSTLKIQRTERGDSAVYLCASSLNSGGGYTFGSGTRLTVV.

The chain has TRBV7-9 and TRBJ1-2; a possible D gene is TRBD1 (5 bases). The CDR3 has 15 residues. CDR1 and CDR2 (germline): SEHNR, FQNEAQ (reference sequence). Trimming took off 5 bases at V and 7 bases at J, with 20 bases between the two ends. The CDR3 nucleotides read TGTGCCAGCAGCCACTCCGGGGGGATATCGGGTGGCTACACCTTC. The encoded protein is CASSHSGGISGGYTF.

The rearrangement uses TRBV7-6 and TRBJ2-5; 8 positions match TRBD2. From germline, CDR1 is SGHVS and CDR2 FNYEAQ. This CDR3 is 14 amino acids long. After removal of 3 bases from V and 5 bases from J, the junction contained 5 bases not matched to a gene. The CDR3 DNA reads TGTGCCAGCAGCTTGGGACTAGGGCAGGAGACCCAGTACTTC. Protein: CASSLGLGQETQYF.

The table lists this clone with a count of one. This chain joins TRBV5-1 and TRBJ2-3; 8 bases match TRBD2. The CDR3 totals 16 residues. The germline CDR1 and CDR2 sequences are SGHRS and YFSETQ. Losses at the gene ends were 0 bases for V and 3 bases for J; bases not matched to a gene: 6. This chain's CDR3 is CASSLEGTRETDTQYF. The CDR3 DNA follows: TGCGCCAGCAGCTTGGAAGGGACTAGGGAGACAGATACGCAGTATTTT.

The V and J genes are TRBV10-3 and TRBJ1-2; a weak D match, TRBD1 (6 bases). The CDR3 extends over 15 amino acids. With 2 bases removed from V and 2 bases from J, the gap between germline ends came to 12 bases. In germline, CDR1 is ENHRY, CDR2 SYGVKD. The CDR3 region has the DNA TGTGCCATCAGTGAGACTGGGACACCAAACTATGGCTACACCTTC. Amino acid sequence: CAISETGTPNYGYTF.

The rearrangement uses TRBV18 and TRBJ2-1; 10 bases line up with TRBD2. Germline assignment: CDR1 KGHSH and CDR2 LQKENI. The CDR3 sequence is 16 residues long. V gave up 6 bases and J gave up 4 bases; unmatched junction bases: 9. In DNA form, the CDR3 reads TGTGCCAGCTCCCCCACTTTACTAGCGGGGTACAATGAGCAGTTCTTC. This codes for CASSPTLLAGYNEQFF.

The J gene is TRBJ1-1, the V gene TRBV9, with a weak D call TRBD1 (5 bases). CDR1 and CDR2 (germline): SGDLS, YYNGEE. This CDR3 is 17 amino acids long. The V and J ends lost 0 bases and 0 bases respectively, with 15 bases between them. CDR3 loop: CASSVEGEVSLNTEAFF. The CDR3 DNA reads TGTGCCAGCAGCGTAGAAGGGGAGGTTAGTCTGAACACTGAAGCTTTCTTT.

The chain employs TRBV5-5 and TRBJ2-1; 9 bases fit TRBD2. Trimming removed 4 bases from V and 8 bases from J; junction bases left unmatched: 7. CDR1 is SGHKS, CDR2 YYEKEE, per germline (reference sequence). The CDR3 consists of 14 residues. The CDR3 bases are TGTGCCAGCAGCCGCGGCGGGGGGGCGGATGAGCAGTTCTTC. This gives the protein CASSRGGGADEQFF.